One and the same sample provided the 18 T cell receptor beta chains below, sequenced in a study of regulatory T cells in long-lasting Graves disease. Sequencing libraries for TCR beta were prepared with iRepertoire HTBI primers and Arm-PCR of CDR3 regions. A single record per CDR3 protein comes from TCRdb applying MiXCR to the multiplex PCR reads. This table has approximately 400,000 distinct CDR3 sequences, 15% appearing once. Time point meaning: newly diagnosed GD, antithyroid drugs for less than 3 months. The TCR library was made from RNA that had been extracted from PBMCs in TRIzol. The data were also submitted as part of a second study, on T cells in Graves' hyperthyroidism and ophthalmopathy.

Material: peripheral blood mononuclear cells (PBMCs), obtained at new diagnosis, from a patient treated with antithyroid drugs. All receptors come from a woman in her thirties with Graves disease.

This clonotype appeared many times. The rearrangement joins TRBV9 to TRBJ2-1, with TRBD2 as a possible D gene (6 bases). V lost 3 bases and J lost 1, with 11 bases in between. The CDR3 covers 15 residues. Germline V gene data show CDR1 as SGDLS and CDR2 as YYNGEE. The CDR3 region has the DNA TGTGCCAGCAGCGGATCCGGGACTTCCTACAATGAGCAGTTCTTC. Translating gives CASSGSGTSYNEQFF.

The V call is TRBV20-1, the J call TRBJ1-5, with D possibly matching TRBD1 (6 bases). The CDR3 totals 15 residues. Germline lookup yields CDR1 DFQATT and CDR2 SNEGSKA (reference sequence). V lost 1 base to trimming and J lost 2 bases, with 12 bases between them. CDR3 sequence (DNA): TGCAGTGCTAGAGTCGGACAGATTGGCAATCAGCCCCAGCATTTT. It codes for CSARVGQIGNQPQHF.

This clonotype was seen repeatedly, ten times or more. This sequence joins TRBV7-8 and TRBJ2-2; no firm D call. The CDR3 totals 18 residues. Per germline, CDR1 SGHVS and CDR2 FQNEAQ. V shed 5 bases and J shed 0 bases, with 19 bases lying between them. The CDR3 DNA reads TGTGCCAGCAGCCCCGCTGGCCTCCAGGCCGCGAACACCGGGGAGCTGTTTTTT. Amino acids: CASSPAGLQAANTGELFF.

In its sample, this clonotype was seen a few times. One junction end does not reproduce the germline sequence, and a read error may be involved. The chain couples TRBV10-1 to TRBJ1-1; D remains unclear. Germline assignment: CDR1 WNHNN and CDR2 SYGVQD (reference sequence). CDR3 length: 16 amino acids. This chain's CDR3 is CASSENVALMNTEAFF. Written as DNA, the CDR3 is TGTGCCAGCAGTGAAAATGTAGCTTTGATGAACACTGAAGCTTTCTTT.

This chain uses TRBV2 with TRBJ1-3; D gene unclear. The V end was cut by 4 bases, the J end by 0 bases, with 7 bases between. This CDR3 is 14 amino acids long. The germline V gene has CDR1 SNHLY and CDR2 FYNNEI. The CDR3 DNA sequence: TGTGCCAGCAGTGCGGACTTCTCTGGAAACACCATATATTTT. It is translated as CASSADFSGNTIYF.

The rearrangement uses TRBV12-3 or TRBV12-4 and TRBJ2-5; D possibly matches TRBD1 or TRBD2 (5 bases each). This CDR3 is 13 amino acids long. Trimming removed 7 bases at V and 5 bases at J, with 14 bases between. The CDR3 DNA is TGTGCCAGCACCCCGACGGGGCGGGAGACCCAGTACTTC. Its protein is CASTPTGRETQYF.

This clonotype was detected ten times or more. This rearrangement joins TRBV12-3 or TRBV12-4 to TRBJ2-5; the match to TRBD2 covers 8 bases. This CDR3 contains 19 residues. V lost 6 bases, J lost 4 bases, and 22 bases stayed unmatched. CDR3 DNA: TGTGCCAGCAGCCCTCCTAGGTCCGCCGGGACTAGACTACGAGAGACCCAGTACTTC. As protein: CASSPPRSAGTRLRETQYF.

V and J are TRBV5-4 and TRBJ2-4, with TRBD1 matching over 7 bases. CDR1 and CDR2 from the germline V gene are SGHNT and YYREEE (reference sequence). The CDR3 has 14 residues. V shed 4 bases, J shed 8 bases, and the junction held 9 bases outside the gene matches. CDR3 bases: TGTGCCAGCAGCCGAGACAGGGTGGACGACATTCAGTACTTC. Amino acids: CASSRDRVDDIQYF. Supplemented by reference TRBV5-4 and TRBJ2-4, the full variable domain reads ETGVTQSPTHLIKTRGQQVTLRCSSQSGHNTVSWYQQALGQGPQFIFQYYREEENGRGNFPPRFSGLQFPNYSSELNVNALELDDSALYLCASSRDRVDDIQYFGAGTRLSVL.

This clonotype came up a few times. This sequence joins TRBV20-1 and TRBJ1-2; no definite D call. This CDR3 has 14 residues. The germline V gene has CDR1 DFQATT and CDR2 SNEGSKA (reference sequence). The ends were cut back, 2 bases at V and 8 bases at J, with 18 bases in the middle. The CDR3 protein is CSARWFPKIGGYTF. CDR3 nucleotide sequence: TGCAGTGCTAGATGGTTCCCTAAAATCGGAGGCTACACCTTC.

This CDR3 is CAVSGTGDEQYF. The CDR3 nucleotides are TGTGCCGTATCCGGGACAGGGGACGAGCAGTACTTC. The rearrangement joins TRBV6-1 to TRBJ2-7; 10 bases line up with TRBD1. The V segment lost 11 bases and the J segment 5 bases; nucleotides outside the gene matches: 6. The germline V gene encodes CDR1 MNHNS and CDR2 SASEGT. The CDR3 length is 12 residues.

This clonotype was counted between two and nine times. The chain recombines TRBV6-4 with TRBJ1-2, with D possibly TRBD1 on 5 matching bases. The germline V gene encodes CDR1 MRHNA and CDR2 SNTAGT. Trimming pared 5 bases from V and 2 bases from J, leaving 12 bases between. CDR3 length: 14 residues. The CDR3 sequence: CASSPGRQNYGYTF. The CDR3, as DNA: TGTGCCAGCAGTCCGGGACGACAGAACTATGGCTACACCTTC.

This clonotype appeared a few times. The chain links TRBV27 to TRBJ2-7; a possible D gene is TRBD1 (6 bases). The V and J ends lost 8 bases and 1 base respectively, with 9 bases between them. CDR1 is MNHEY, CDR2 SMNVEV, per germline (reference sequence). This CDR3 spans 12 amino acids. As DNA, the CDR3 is TGTGCCAGCCGGGACATATCCTACGAGCAGTACTTC. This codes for CASRDISYEQYF.

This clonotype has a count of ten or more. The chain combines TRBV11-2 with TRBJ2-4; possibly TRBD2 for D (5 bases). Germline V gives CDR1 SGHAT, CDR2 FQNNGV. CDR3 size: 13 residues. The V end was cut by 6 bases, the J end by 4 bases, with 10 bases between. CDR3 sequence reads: CASSSAPKNIQYF. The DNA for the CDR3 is TGTGCCAGCAGTAGCGCGCCAAAAAACATTCAGTACTTC.

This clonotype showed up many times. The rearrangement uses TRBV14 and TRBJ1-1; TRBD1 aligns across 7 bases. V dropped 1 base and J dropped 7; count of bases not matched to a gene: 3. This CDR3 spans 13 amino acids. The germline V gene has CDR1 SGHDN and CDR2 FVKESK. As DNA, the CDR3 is TGTGCCAGCAGCCAAGTTCGACAGGGTGAAGCTTTCTTT. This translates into CASSQVRQGEAFF. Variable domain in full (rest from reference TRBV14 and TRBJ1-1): EAGVTQFPSHSVIEKGQTVTLRCDPISGHDNLYWYRRVMGKEIKFLLHFVKESKQDESGMPNNRFLAERTGGTYSTLKVQPAELEDSGVYFCASSQVRQGEAFFGQGTRLTVV.

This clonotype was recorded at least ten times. CDR3 in DNA: TGCAGTGCTAGGTCCGGGCCCCAGCATTTT. Translation: CSARSGPQHF. The chain joins TRBV20-1 to TRBJ1-5; no definite D call. Looked up from germline, CDR1 is DFQATT and CDR2 is SNEGSKA (reference sequence). This CDR3 contains 10 residues. V dropped 3 bases and J dropped 9 bases, with 6 bases sitting between them.

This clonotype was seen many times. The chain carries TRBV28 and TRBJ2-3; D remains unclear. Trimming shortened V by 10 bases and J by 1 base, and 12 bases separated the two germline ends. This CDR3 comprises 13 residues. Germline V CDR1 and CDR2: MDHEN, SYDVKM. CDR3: CATSDAGTDTQYF. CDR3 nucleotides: TGTGCCACCTCAGACGCGGGCACAGATACGCAGTATTTT.

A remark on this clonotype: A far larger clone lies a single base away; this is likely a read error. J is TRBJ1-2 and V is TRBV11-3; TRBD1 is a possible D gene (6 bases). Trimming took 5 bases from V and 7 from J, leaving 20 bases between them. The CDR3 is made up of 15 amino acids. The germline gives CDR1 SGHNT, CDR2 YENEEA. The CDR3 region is CASSQARGHYCGYTF. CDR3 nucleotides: TGTGCCAGCAGCCAAGCTCGGGGACACTACTGTGGCTACACCTTC.

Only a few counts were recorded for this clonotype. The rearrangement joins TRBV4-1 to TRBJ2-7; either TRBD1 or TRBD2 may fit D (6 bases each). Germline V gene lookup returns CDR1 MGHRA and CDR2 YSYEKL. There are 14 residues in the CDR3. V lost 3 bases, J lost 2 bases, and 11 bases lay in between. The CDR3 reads CASSQKGEAYEQYF. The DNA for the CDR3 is TGCGCCAGCAGCCAGAAGGGGGAGGCCTACGAGCAGTACTTC.